This T cell receptor (beta chain) was sequenced for a study of blood T cell repertoires in COVID-19. Study at large: COVID-19 samples collected from the United States, Italy and Spain covered acute and convalescent phases. PBMCs, B-cell-depleted T cells, or T cells provided the cDNA or gDNA that made up the material.

Recovered Cohort 3 donors showed two negative PCRs, clearance, or symptom resolution. The method was immunoSEQ multiplex PCR; TCRdb's version includes in-frame clones alone and lacks a portion of them. The top ten hold over 2% of the sample, which has 250,000 to 350,000 clones, 80% to 90% seen once. Sequencing was performed on PBMCs or T cells enriched from blood (not recorded which). This sequence was found in a woman aged 18-29 years who had recovered from COVID-19.

Here the CDR3 DNA reads TGTGCCAGCAGTCGGACAGGGAACACCATATATTTT. As protein: CASSRTGNTIYF. The rearrangement uses TRBV2 and TRBJ1-3; 8 nucleotides align to TRBD1. This CDR3 has 12 amino acids. Germline trimming cut 5 bases from V and 7 bases from J; bases unmatched to any gene: 1. The germline CDR1 and CDR2 sequences are SNHLY and FYNNEI.